A selection of T cell receptor beta chains follows, all from one sample in a study of neurological immune-mediated disorders. TCRdb reanalysed the 5' RACE reads using MiXCR and keeps one entry per CDR3 protein. The data contain about 90,000 distinct CDR3 sequences, under 15% of them singletons. Source material: PBMCs. Every receptor here comes from a female donor with HTLV-1-associated myelopathy (HAM/TSP). Both conserved end residues are part of each CDR3. D genes are given only for firm matches. For some rows the clone size is stated as once, few or many, or as a class when expanded; others skip it.

cdr3_nt,cdr3_aa,v_call,d_call,clone_size,j_call
TGTGCCAGCAGACTCGGGGTGTCTGGGGCCAACGTCCTGACTTTC,CASRLGVSGANVLTF,TRBV28,-,many,TRBJ2-6
TGTGCCAGCACGGGGACGGCCTATGGCTACACCTTC,CASTGTAYGYTF,TRBV7-2,-,many,TRBJ1-2
TGCGCCAGCAGCCCATCCGGGACAGGGAAAGAGACCCAGTACTTC,CASSPSGTGKETQYF,TRBV5-1,TRBD1,many,TRBJ2-5
TGTGCCAGCAGCTTAATAGCGGGTTTAACCGGGGAGCTGTTTTTT,CASSLIAGLTGELFF,TRBV11-2,TRBD2,many,TRBJ2-2
TGTGCCAGCAGCTGGTACTCCCGCTCTGGGGCCAACGTCCTGACTTTC,CASSWYSRSGANVLTF,TRBV3-1,-,many,TRBJ2-6
TGTGCCAGCAGCTTGGGTCAAGTCATCTCCTACGAGCAGTACTTC,CASSLGQVISYEQYF,TRBV5-6,-,many,TRBJ2-7
TGCGCCAGCAGAAGCCAGGGGATGGGGGATGAGCAGTTCTTC,CASRSQGMGDEQFF,TRBV5-1,-,many,TRBJ2-1
TGCGCCAGCAGCTTGGCACCACAGGGGGCCTCCGGGGAGCTGTTTTTT,CASSLAPQGASGELFF,TRBV5-1,TRBD1,many,TRBJ2-2
TGCGCCAGCAGCACGACGACAGGGGGCTCTGGAAACACCATATATTTT,CASSTTTGGSGNTIYF,TRBV5-1,TRBD1,few,TRBJ1-3
TGTGCCAGCAGTTTAGGTACATATGAGCAGTTCTTC,CASSLGTYEQFF,TRBV12-3/TRBV12-4,-,many,TRBJ2-1
TGTGCCAGCACTCCCGTTCCGGCAGGGAGGCATGAGCAGTTCTTC,CASTPVPAGRHEQFF,TRBV28,-,many,TRBJ2-1
TGCAGTGCATCTGACTGGGGGGCGAACACCGGGGAGCTGTTTTTT,CSASDWGANTGELFF,TRBV20-1,-,many,TRBJ2-2
TGTGCCAGCAGCTTCTCCCCGGGACAGACAACCGAGCAGTACTTC,CASSFSPGQTTEQYF,TRBV5-6,TRBD1,once,TRBJ2-7
TGCGCCAGCAGCCTCCCGGGACTAGCGTCGGAGACCCAGTACTTC,CASSLPGLASETQYF,TRBV4-1,TRBD2,many,TRBJ2-5
TGTGCCAGCGGATTACAGGGACTCGACAATCAGCCCCAGCATTTT,CASGLQGLDNQPQHF,TRBV2,-,many,TRBJ1-5
TGCGCCAGCAGCACCTGGACCTCTGGGGACACCGGGGAGCTGTTTTTT,CASSTWTSGDTGELFF,TRBV5-1,-,many,TRBJ2-2
TGCAGTGCTATCCCGCCAGGGAGGAATGAAAAACTGTTTTTT,CSAIPPGRNEKLFF,TRBV20-1,-,many,TRBJ1-4
TGTGCCAGCAGCTACATCTCTGACAGGCAAGAGACCCAGTACTTC,CASSYISDRQETQYF,TRBV28,-,many,TRBJ2-5
TGTGCCAGCAGTTCGCGGGGGAATCAGCCCCAGCATTTT,CASSSRGNQPQHF,TRBV28,-,many,TRBJ1-5
TGTGCTAGTGGTTTCACGAACACCGGGGAGCTGTTTTTT,CASGFTNTGELFF,TRBV12-5,-,many,TRBJ2-2
TGTGCCAGCAGCCATTGGACAGGCAACTATGGCTACACCTTC,CASSHWTGNYGYTF,TRBV14,TRBD1,many,TRBJ1-2
TGTGCCAGCAGCTTATCTACTTTACCCGGGGAGCTGTTTTTT,CASSLSTLPGELFF,TRBV7-9,-,many,TRBJ2-2
TGTGCCAGCAGAGCCCGACAGATGAACACTGAAGCTTTCTTT,CASRARQMNTEAFF,TRBV12-3/TRBV12-4,-,many,TRBJ1-1
TGCGCCAGCAGCTTGGCCGGCTGGTTCACAGATACGCAGTATTTT,CASSLAGWFTDTQYF,TRBV5-1,-,-,TRBJ2-3
TGCGCCAGCAGCTTGCTTTTCGGGCAGGGTCTGCAGTATTTT,CASSLLFGQGLQYF,TRBV5-1,-,many,TRBJ2-3
TGTGCCAGCAGTTCCCTCGACAGGGGAAGGTCCTACAATGAGCAGTTCTTC,CASSSLDRGRSYNEQFF,TRBV27,TRBD1,many,TRBJ2-1
TGTGCCAGCAGATACGGGGGACAGGGGGCTCGCACTGAAGCTTTCTTT,CASRYGGQGARTEAFF,TRBV12-3/TRBV12-4,TRBD1,many,TRBJ1-1
TGCGCCAGCAGCTTGGCAGGGACAGGGAGGATGAACACTGAAGCTTTCTTT,CASSLAGTGRMNTEAFF,TRBV5-1,TRBD1,-,TRBJ1-1
TGTGCCAGCAGCCAAGATGTGAGGGCCCTCCTCCACTTT,CASSQDVRALLHF,TRBV3-1,-,-,TRBJ1-6
TGTGCCAGCAGCCACAAATCCGGGGAGCTGTTTTTT,CASSHKSGELFF,TRBV3-1,-,many,TRBJ2-2
TGTGCCAGCAGCTTTAGGGGGGGTTTACCCGGTGAGCAGTTCTTC,CASSFRGGLPGEQFF,TRBV7-8,-,many,TRBJ2-1
TGTGCCAGCAGTTCTCCGTTCGCCGCCGGTTACAATGAGCAGTTCTTC,CASSSPFAAGYNEQFF,TRBV12-3/TRBV12-4,-,-,TRBJ2-1
TGCGCCAGCAGCCAGGCGACAGGGACCCTCTATGGCTACACCTTC,CASSQATGTLYGYTF,TRBV5-1,TRBD1,many,TRBJ1-2
TGCGCCAGCAAAGGCTATTCGTCCGGCACAGATACGCAGTATTTT,CASKGYSSGTDTQYF,TRBV5-1,-,few,TRBJ2-3
TGCGCCAGCAGCTTAGTTTTGGGGAACTATGGCTACACCTTC,CASSLVLGNYGYTF,TRBV5-1,-,many,TRBJ1-2
TGTGCCAGCAGGATGGGAAAGGGGCTGAATGAAAAACTGTTTTTT,CASRMGKGLNEKLFF,TRBV7-9,-,many,TRBJ1-4